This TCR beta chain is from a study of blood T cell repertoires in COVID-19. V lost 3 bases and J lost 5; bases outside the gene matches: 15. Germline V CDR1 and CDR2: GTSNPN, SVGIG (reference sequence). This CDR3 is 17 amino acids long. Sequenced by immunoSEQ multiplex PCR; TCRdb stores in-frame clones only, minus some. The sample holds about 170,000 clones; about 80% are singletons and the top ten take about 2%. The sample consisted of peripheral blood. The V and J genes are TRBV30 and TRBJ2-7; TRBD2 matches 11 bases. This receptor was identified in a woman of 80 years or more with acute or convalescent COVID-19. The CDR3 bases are TGTGCCTGGAGGGTGTTTCGGCCAACTAGCGGGAGTAACGAGCAGTACTTC. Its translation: CAWRVFRPTSGSNEQYF.